The entry that follows covers one T cell receptor (beta chain) sequence. Its antigen is as yet unknown. TCRdb used MiXCR to reprocess the 5' RACE reads, holding one entry per CDR3 protein. This sample yields 40,000 to 60,000 distinct CDR3 sequences, of which 25% to 35% are seen a single time; 43% belongs to the top ten. Trimming left V 5 bases short and J 8 bases short, with 10 bases between. CDR3 length: 12 amino acids. The entry originates in a study of T-cell memory formation after mild COVID-19. General study points: The study found balanced CD4/CD8 in clones contracting day 15 to 85 and a CD4+ lean in later expanders.

The sequencing sample was made of PBMCs or a T cell subset sorted from them (not recorded which). This rearrangement joins TRBV12-3 or TRBV12-4 to TRBJ2-1; D not resolved. The source is a man in his late teens or twenties who had mild COVID-19 (a few samples of this study predate the infection). Cell type and time point are not known. CDR3 sequence (DNA): TGTGCCAGCAGTCACCGGTGGGATGAGCAGTTCTTC. Translation gives CASSHRWDEQFF.